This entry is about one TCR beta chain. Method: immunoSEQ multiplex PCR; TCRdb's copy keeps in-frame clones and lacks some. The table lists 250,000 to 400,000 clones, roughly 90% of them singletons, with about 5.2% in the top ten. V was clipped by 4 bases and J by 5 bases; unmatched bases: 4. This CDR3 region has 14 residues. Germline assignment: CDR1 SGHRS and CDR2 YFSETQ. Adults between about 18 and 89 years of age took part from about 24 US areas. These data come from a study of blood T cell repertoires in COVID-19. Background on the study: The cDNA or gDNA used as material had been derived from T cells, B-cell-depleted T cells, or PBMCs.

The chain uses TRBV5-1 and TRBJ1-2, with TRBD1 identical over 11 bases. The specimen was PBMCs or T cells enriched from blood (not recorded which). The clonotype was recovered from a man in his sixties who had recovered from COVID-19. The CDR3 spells CASSHGQGAYGYTF. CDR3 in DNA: TGCGCCAGCAGCCATGGACAGGGGGCATATGGCTACACCTTC.